The next 9 T cell receptor beta chains were all read from a single sample in a study of blood T cell repertoires in COVID-19. Sequencing used immunoSEQ multiplex PCR; TCRdb keeps in-frame clones, though not all of them. The sample lists more than 250,000 clones, more than 70% occurring once. Sequencing was done on a sample of peripheral blood. Receptors originate from a man younger than 35 who had recovered from COVID-19.

The chain combines TRBV29-1 with TRBJ1-2, with D possibly being TRBD1 (5 bases). Trimming shortened V by 4 bases and J by 2 bases, and 11 bases separated the two germline ends. The germline gives CDR1 SQVTM, CDR2 ANQGSEA. The CDR3 contains 13 residues. The CDR3 is CSVGPQDNYGYTF. DNA of the CDR3: TGCAGCGTTGGGCCACAGGACAACTATGGCTACACCTTC. The full variable domain, in which reference TRBV29-1 and TRBJ1-2 provide the parts outside the CDR3, is SAVISQKPSRDICQRGTSLTIQCQVDSQVTMMFWYRQQPGQSLTLIATANQGSEATYESGFVIDKFPISRPNLTFSTLTVSNMSPEDSSIYLCSVGPQDNYGYTFGSGTRLTVV.

The chain links TRBV6-2 or TRBV6-3 to TRBJ1-1, with D maybe TRBD1 (6 bases). The CDR3 is made up of 16 amino acids. The V gene lost 2 bases and the J gene lost 2 bases, with 15 bases spanning the gap. Germline assignment: CDR1 MNHEY and CDR2 SVGEGT. As DNA, the CDR3 is TGTGCCAGCAGTTACGGCCAGGGGCGGAAAAACACTGAAGCTTTCTTT. It translates to CASSYGQGRKNTEAFF.

A remark on this clone: One end of the junction varies from germline; a read error may be responsible. The rearrangement links TRBV29-1 to TRBJ1-2, with 10 bases fitting TRBD1. The CDR3 runs to 14 residues. Germline V gives CDR1 SQVTM, CDR2 ANQGSEA. DNA of the CDR3: TGCAGCGCCACGGTCCCAGGACAGGGGGAGTACAGCCTCTTC. Its protein is CSATVPGQGEYSLF.

The J gene is TRBJ2-7, the V gene TRBV9; 8 bases align to TRBD1. The CDR3 is made up of 17 amino acids. Germline CDR1 SGDLS, CDR2 YYNGEE. Trimming at V came to 4 bases and at J to 2 bases, leaving 14 bases not matched to a gene. This CDR3 is CASSPRLAGGNTYEQYF. The CDR3 nucleotides read TGTGCCAGCAGCCCACGGCTGGCAGGGGGCAACACCTACGAGCAGTACTTC.

The V gene is TRBV18, the J gene TRBJ1-1; D not resolved. Germline assignment: CDR1 KGHSH and CDR2 LQKENI. With 10 bases removed from V and 2 bases from J, the gap between germline ends came to 14 bases. The CDR3 length is 13 residues. The CDR3 loop reads CATSSGVNTEAFF. CDR3 nucleotide sequence: TGTGCCACCAGCTCGGGAGTAAACACTGAAGCTTTCTTT.

This chain uses TRBV6-5 with TRBJ2-2; no clear D gene. The length of the CDR3 is 13 residues. V was pared by 1 base and J by 4 bases, with 4 bases between. Looked up from germline, CDR1 is MNHEY and CDR2 is SVGAGI. This CDR3 is CASSYYSTGELFF. CDR3 DNA: TGTGCCAGCAGTTACTACTCCACCGGGGAGCTGTTTTTT.

This chain connects TRBV7-2 to TRBJ2-7; D unresolved. The CDR3 spans 13 residues. Per the germline V gene, CDR1 is SGHTA and CDR2 is FQGNSA. V was shortened by 5 bases and J by 0 bases, with 8 bases between the two germline ends. The CDR3 DNA sequence: TGTGCCAGCAGCCCCCAGGACTCCTACGAGCAGTACTTC. This sequence encodes CASSPQDSYEQYF.

The CDR3 nucleotides are TGTGCCAGCAGTCGGGACAGGGGGTACCAAGAGACCCAGTACTTC. Its protein product is CASSRDRGYQETQYF. The chain joins TRBV2 to TRBJ2-5; 11 nucleotides agree with TRBD1. From germline, CDR1 is SNHLY and CDR2 FYNNEI. Losses at the gene ends were 5 bases for V and 0 bases for J; bases not matched to a gene: 2. CDR3 length: 15 residues.

The V gene is TRBV7-8, the J gene TRBJ2-7; D is ambiguous. V shed 2 bases and J shed 2 bases, with 4 bases lying between them. The CDR3 totals 12 residues. Germline CDR1 reads SGHVS; CDR2 reads FQNEAQ. The CDR3 region has the DNA TGTGCCAGCAGCTTACTACCCTACGAGCAGTACTTC. Its protein product is CASSLLPYEQYF.